These 19 T cell receptor beta chains originate from one sample sequenced in a study of post-analysis software for immune sequencing data. These receptors have no identified antigens. The TCR beta cDNA libraries carried unique molecular identifiers. In TCRdb, the PCR reads were re-called with MiXCR into one record per CDR3 protein. Of hundreds of thousands of distinct CDR3 sequences detected, roughly three fifths appear once; the ten largest clones hold around 11%. Regarding the study as a whole: TRBV5-6, TRBV5-1 and TRBV20-1 belonged to a set of a handful of TRBV segments that were more frequent in patients than controls.

The specimen sequenced was blood. Receptors were obtained from a girl aged 2-10 years with multiple sclerosis.

This clonotype was detected only a few times. The V and J genes are TRBV20-1 and TRBJ2-3, with TRBD2 identical over 12 bases. From germline, CDR1 is DFQATT and CDR2 SNEGSKA (reference sequence). The CDR3 covers 14 residues. V dropped 5 bases and J dropped 7; count of bases not matched to a gene: 7. The chain's CDR3 is CSAYLAGGPHTQYF. The CDR3, as DNA: TGCAGTGCTTACCTAGCGGGAGGGCCGCATACGCAGTATTTT.

There are a few counts of this clonotype. This sequence joins TRBV6-6 and TRBJ2-3, with D perhaps matching TRBD1 (6 bases). This CDR3 spans 15 amino acids. V was clipped by 6 bases and J by 2 bases, with 15 bases between them. Germline CDR1 MNHNY, CDR2 SVGAGI (reference sequence). The CDR3 sequence is CASSLAQGYTDTQYF. In nucleotides, the CDR3 is TGTGCCAGCAGCCTCGCACAGGGATACACAGATACGCAGTATTTT.

On this clonotype itself: Compared with germline, one end of the junction differs, possibly owing to a read error. J is TRBJ2-3 and V is TRBV5-4; 12 bases align to TRBD2. Per the germline V gene, CDR1 is SGHNT and CDR2 is YYREEE (reference sequence). This CDR3 has 17 amino acids. The DNA for the CDR3 is TGTGCCAGCAGCTTGGGACTAGCGGGGGCTAGCACAGGTACGCAGTATTTT. Encoded protein: CASSLGLAGASTGTQYF.

DNA for the CDR3: TGCAGTGCTAGAGGGGCTAGCGGGAGCTCCTACGAGCAGTACTTC. Translated, it gives CSARGASGSSYEQYF. The chain recombines TRBV20-1 with TRBJ2-7; TRBD2 matches 10 bases. With 1 base clipped from V and 0 bases from J, the junction kept 3 bases outside the gene matches. This CDR3 has 15 amino acids. Germline CDR1 and CDR2: DFQATT and SNEGSKA (reference sequence).

This clonotype was seen a few times. The gene calls are TRBV5-1 and TRBJ2-7; 8 bases fit TRBD1. V was pared by 6 bases and J by 1 base, with 9 bases of the junction left unmatched. Germline CDR1 and CDR2: SGHRS and YFSETQ. This CDR3 region has 15 residues. The CDR3 coding sequence is TGCGCCAGCAAAACCTGGACAGGGCAATCCTACGAGCAGTACTTC. Protein sequence: CASKTWTGQSYEQYF.

The rearrangement joins TRBV12-3 or TRBV12-4 to TRBJ2-7; the D gene is possibly TRBD1 (5 bases). The CDR3 consists of 11 residues. Trimming cost V 5 bases and J 6 bases, with 8 bases left between them. Written as DNA, the CDR3 is TGTGCCAGCAGTGCAGGGATCGAGCAGTACTTC. Translating gives CASSAGIEQYF.

This rearrangement joins TRBV20-1 to TRBJ2-1; 7 bases map to TRBD2. Germline loops: CDR1 DFQATT, CDR2 SNEGSKA (reference sequence). The CDR3 is 16 residues long. Trimming cost V 1 base and J 0 bases; bases outside gene matches: 6. The CDR3 DNA reads TGCAGTGCTAGAGTTGGGCGGGAGAGCTCCTACAATGAGCAGTTCTTC. Protein product: CSARVGRESSYNEQFF.

J is TRBJ1-5 and V is TRBV5-1, with D possibly being TRBD1 (5 bases). The V gene's germline CDR1 is SGHRS and CDR2 YFSETQ. V was clipped by 0 bases and J by 4 bases, with 11 bases between them. This CDR3 is built from 15 residues. The CDR3 is CASSLAGAVNQPQHF. CDR3 nucleotides: TGCGCCAGCAGCTTGGCCGGGGCAGTGAATCAGCCCCAGCATTTT. Drawing the rest from reference TRBV5-1 and TRBJ1-5, the complete variable domain is KAGVTQTPRYLIKTRGQQVTLSCSPISGHRSVSWYQQTPGQGLQFLFEYFSETQRNKGNFPGRFSGRQFSNSRSEMNVSTLELGDSALYLCASSLAGAVNQPQHFGDGTRLSIL.

This clonotype was counted a single time. The genes are TRBV12-3 or TRBV12-4 and TRBJ1-2; D not resolved. This CDR3 contains 13 residues. The V end was cut by 6 bases, the J end by 4 bases, with 12 bases between. The CDR3 bases are TGTGCCAGCAGCGTAGCCTCCGGCTATGGCTACACCTTC. It encodes CASSVASGYGYTF.

The rearrangement uses TRBV20-1 and TRBJ2-1; D uncertain. V gave up 0 bases and J gave up 7 bases, with 13 bases separating them. Germline CDR1 and CDR2: DFQATT and SNEGSKA (reference sequence). The CDR3 sequence is 14 residues long. CDR3: CSARDPDWRNEQFF. The CDR3 nucleotides are TGCAGTGCTAGAGACCCAGATTGGCGGAATGAGCAGTTCTTC.

The chain joins TRBV7-9 to TRBJ2-1; no clear D gene. Matching the DNA end better, TRBJ2-7 makes the J call doubtful. The germline CDR1 and CDR2 sequences are SEHNR and FQNEAQ (reference sequence). The CDR3 totals 12 residues. CDR3 residues: CASSLGDWEQYF. CDR3 coding DNA: TGTGCCAGCAGCTTAGGTGACTGGGAGCAGTACTTC.

The chain recombines TRBV6-2 or TRBV6-3 with TRBJ2-5; 7 bases are shared with TRBD2. The assigned J gene may be wrong: the sequence end matches TRBJ2-7 better. Per the germline V gene, CDR1 is MNHEY and CDR2 is SVGEGT. The CDR3 is 10 amino acids. DNA of the CDR3: TGTGCCACGACTAGCCACGAGCAGTACTTC. The encoded protein is CATTSHEQYF.

The genes are TRBV7-2 and TRBJ1-2; D remains ambiguous. Trimming stripped 1 base from V and 8 bases from J, with 5 bases between. CDR3 length: 11 residues. CDR1 SGHTA and CDR2 FQGNSA come from the germline V gene. As DNA, the CDR3 is TGTGCCAGCAGCTTAGAGCAGGGCTACACCTTC. Translation gives CASSLEQGYTF.

The V gene is TRBV12-3 or TRBV12-4, the J gene TRBJ2-1; 7 bases are a match to TRBD1. The J segment lost 4 bases and the V segment lost 6 bases, leaving 9 bases of the junction unmatched. The CDR3 runs 15 residues. The CDR3 DNA reads as TGTGCCAGCAGACCCAGGGGGACCGCGTACAATGAGCAGTTCTTC. Its translation: CASRPRGTAYNEQFF.

V gene TRBV20-1 combines with J gene TRBJ2-1, with D possibly being TRBD2 (6 bases). The CDR3 is 15 amino acids. Germline CDR1 is DFQATT and CDR2 is SNEGSKA (reference sequence). V lost 3 bases to trimming and J lost 1 base, with 13 bases between them. The CDR3 loop reads CSASAGGDSYNEQFF. CDR3 bases: TGCAGTGCTAGTGCGGGCGGGGATTCCTACAATGAGCAGTTCTTC.

The chain has TRBV27 and TRBJ2-7, with 14 nucleotides matching TRBD2. V gave up 5 bases and J gave up 6 bases; unmatched junction bases: 9. Germline CDR1 reads MNHEY; CDR2 reads SMNVEV (reference sequence). The CDR3 totals 16 residues. CDR3 coding DNA: TGTGCCAGCAGTCGGGCGAGACTAGCGGGAGGGACCGAGCAGTACTTC. Translation gives CASSRARLAGGTEQYF.

In DNA form, the CDR3 reads TGTGCCAGCAGTTTAGAGGGACAGGCAAACACCGGGGAGCTGTTTTTT. This sequence encodes CASSLEGQANTGELFF. The rearrangement joins TRBV12-3 or TRBV12-4 to TRBJ2-2; 8 bases are a match to TRBD1. This CDR3 is built from 16 residues. Trimming cost V 1 base and J 2 bases; bases outside gene matches: 3.

This clonotype was seen a few times. The chain carries TRBV4-2 and TRBJ2-3; D may be TRBD2 (6 bases). Looked up from germline, CDR1 is LGHNA and CDR2 is YNFKEQ. Trimming pared 7 bases from V and 3 bases from J, leaving 14 bases between. The CDR3 loop spans 14 amino acids. CDR3 bases: TGTGCCAGCACATTCATCGGGAGAACAGATACGCAGTATTTT. Protein product: CASTFIGRTDTQYF.

This clonotype was observed a handful of times. V usage is TRBV20-1 and J usage is TRBJ2-7; the match to TRBD2 covers 7 bases. The CDR3 spans 14 residues. Germline CDR1 DFQATT, CDR2 SNEGSKA (reference sequence). Trimming removed 1 base from V and 0 bases from J; junction bases left unmatched: 3. In nucleotides, the CDR3 is TGCAGTGCTAGAGTAAGCGGGACCTCCTACGAGCAGTACTTC. This sequence encodes CSARVSGTSYEQYF.